This entry describes one TCR beta chain. Its target antigen remains unknown. Nothing much larger sits one base from this clone, and base qualities are not available. TCRbeta CDR3 regions were amplified from genomic DNA using the immunoSEQ Assay, a bias-controlled multiplex PCR. Per the source publication's procedure: Within the assay, amplification of reference gene primers was used to estimate how many nucleated cells each sample contained. Sequence reads were collapsed and filtered to measure the absolute abundance of every unique TCRbeta CDR3 rearrangement. Productive Simpson clonality was computed per sample as the square root of Simpson's diversity index over productive rearrangements. TCRdb limited this immuneACCESS table to in-frame rearrangements with V and J called. A share of clones is missing; checked studies link under half to unresolved V genes, and the rest is unexplained. V and J calls and clone size are those listed in that table; D and trimming were worked out from the DNA. The sample data list 270,000 or so clones, and about nine tenths of these were observed just once. The ten top clones hold approximately 0.85% of the sample.

From V the trimming removes 1 base and from J it removes 5 bases, while the gene matches leave 8 bases of the junction unaccounted for. CDR1 and CDR2 are read off the germline V gene (reference sequence) as GTSNPN and SVGIG. The CDR3 contains 15 residues, cysteine and phenylalanine counted. CDR3 DNA is the only sequence kept; it has 45 bases, read in frame from the first base. Another Seattle source contributed samples from volunteer blood donors who had recovered from COVID-19. The collaborating institutions used their own protocols to collect whole blood in K2EDTA tubes. Collaborator samples were shipped for TCRbeta analysis as frozen whole blood, isolated PBMCs, or DNA extracted from either sample type. The data derive from a study of blood T cell repertoires in COVID-19 (dated by TCRdb to between 2020 and 2021). General notes on the study: Samples from collaborators originated in the United States, Italy and Spain and spanned both the acute and convalescent phases of COVID-19. The prospective study material was composed of cDNA or gDNA derived from T cells, B-cell-depleted T cells, or PBMCs. Subjects who had been exposed to COVID-19, were actively infected with it, or had recovered from it provided the deeply sampled blood TCRbeta repertoires that made up the dataset. A freely available public database, intended as a resource for researchers studying the immune response to SARS-CoV-2, is where the repertoires were released. The samples were drawn from two sources: the first 160 participants of the ongoing ImmuneRACE study, and 1,000 to 1,500 subjects contributed by 6 global collaborators. The sample metadata nearly always contained a de-identified subject ID, COVID-19 status, age in years and sex. Where available, HLA class I and class II types were obtained from metadata supplied by the sample provider rather than from assay-based typing. The paper's findings and limits, for the study overall: How much clinical and demographic metadata was included differed by source and by participant, and the metadata was provided uncurated.

The TCR comes from a woman between 40 and 55 years old who had recovered from COVID-19. The chain couples TRBV30 to TRBJ2-1; the junction holds 7 bases that match TRBD2. The sequenced sample was peripheral blood. The bases read TGTGCCTGGAGTGGGGGCCAGCGGGACCACAATGAGCAGTTCTTC. Protein translation: CAWSGGQRDHNEQFF.